The 14 T cell receptor beta chains below come from one sample, sequenced in a study of T cell responses to AZD1222 COVID-19 vaccine. TCRdb's copy holds only in-frame clones and misses some; the assay was immunoSEQ multiplex PCR. The table lists tens of thousands of clones, more than 75% of them singletons, with around 5.5% in the top ten. Sequences were derived from peripheral blood, sampled on day 0 of MenACWY control vaccination. Every receptor here comes from an adult in good health.

The chain is built from TRBV28 and TRBJ2-7; 14 nucleotides align to TRBD2. V lost 6 bases, J lost 6 bases, and 10 bases stayed unmatched. This CDR3 is built from 16 residues. CDR1 is MDHEN, CDR2 SYDVKM, per germline. CDR3 DNA sequence: TGTGCCAGCAGGCCGGGACTAGCGGGAGAGGTTGGCGAGCAGTACTTC. Translation gives CASRPGLAGEVGEQYF.

The sample holds one count of this clone. This chain links TRBV19 with TRBJ2-5; 8 bases match TRBD1. After removal of 5 bases from V and 7 bases from J, the junction contained 6 bases not matched to a gene. This CDR3 contains 13 residues. From germline, CDR1 is LNHDA and CDR2 SQIVND (reference sequence). This CDR3 reads CASSGQGSGTQYF. The CDR3 DNA reads as TGTGCCAGTAGTGGACAGGGATCGGGGACCCAGTACTTC. Filled out from reference TRBV19 and TRBJ2-5, the complete variable domain reads DGGITQSPKYLFRKEGQNVTLSCEQNLNHDAMYWYRQDPGQGLRLIYYSQIVNDFQKGDIAEGYSVSREKKESFPLTVTSAQKNPTAFYLCASSGQGSGTQYFGPGTRLLVL.

This chain joins TRBV6-5 and TRBJ1-6; D not resolved. Germline-derived CDR1 and CDR2 are MNHEY and SVGAGI. This CDR3 spans 13 amino acids. V lost 10 bases and J 6 bases, leaving 13 bases between the germline ends. In DNA form, the CDR3 reads TGTGCCAACCAAAAATGGGGTAATTCACCCCTCCACTTT. Translated: CANQKWGNSPLHF.

V and J are TRBV18 and TRBJ1-2; 11 nucleotides match TRBD1. CDR3 length: 15 residues. With V trimmed by 5 bases and J by 7 bases, 9 bases remained unmatched. CDR1 is KGHSH, CDR2 LQKENI, per germline. The CDR3 reads CASSSDPGQGGGYTF. The CDR3 region has the DNA TGTGCCAGCTCATCAGACCCGGGACAGGGGGGTGGCTACACCTTC.

This chain connects TRBV5-5 to TRBJ2-7; 12 bases align to TRBD1. Losses at the gene ends were 4 bases for V and 5 bases for J; bases not matched to a gene: 4. This CDR3 spans 14 amino acids. Germline lookup yields CDR1 SGHKS and CDR2 YYEKEE (reference sequence). As DNA, the CDR3 is TGTGCCAGCAGCGGGGACAGGGGGCCGCACGAGCAGTACTTC. It is translated as CASSGDRGPHEQYF.

The chain is built from TRBV5-1 and TRBJ2-7; D remains ambiguous. V lost 3 bases and J lost 0, with 13 bases in between. CDR1 is SGHRS and CDR2 is YFSETQ in the germline V gene. There are 15 residues in the CDR3. CDR3 in amino acids: CASSSKRHSSYEQYF. The CDR3 DNA is TGCGCCAGCAGCTCCAAGCGACATAGCTCCTACGAGCAGTACTTC.

The rearrangement uses TRBV11-2 and TRBJ1-4, with a possible D match to TRBD1 (5 bases). Trimming stripped 3 bases from V and 7 bases from J, with 12 bases between. Germline CDR1 SGHAT, CDR2 FQNNGV. There are 14 residues in the CDR3. This CDR3 is CASSLEQRGEKLFF. The CDR3 DNA reads as TGTGCCAGCAGCTTGGAACAGAGGGGTGAAAAACTGTTTTTT.

The V gene is TRBV5-5, the J gene TRBJ1-3, with 8 bases matching TRBD1. This CDR3 spans 17 amino acids. The germline V gene has CDR1 SGHKS and CDR2 YYEKEE (reference sequence). Unmatched junction bases numbered 6, after V lost 0 bases and J lost 1 base. Here the CDR3 DNA reads TGTGCCAGCAGCTTGGTTGGGACAGGAGAGTCTGGAAACACCATATATTTT. It yields the protein CASSLVGTGESGNTIYF.

This clone was observed a handful of times. The chain employs TRBV18 and TRBJ1-2; 8 nucleotides match TRBD1. There are 13 residues in the CDR3. V shed 3 bases and J 7 bases; nucleotides not matched to a gene: 4. Germline lookup yields CDR1 KGHSH and CDR2 LQKENI. This chain's CDR3 is CASSPDRDTGYTF. CDR3 coding DNA: TGTGCCAGCTCACCGGACAGGGATACTGGCTACACCTTC.

With respect to this clone: The same CDR3 arises from other DNA sequences in this sample as well. The chain joins TRBV6-5 to TRBJ1-1; TRBD1 aligns across 7 bases. Germline assignment: CDR1 MNHEY and CDR2 SVGAGI. J lost 4 bases, V lost 6 bases, and 5 bases had no gene match. The CDR3 has 13 residues. Here the CDR3 reads CASSPTGLTEAFF. CDR3 DNA: TGTGCCAGCAGCCCGACAGGGCTCACTGAAGCTTTCTTT.

This sequence joins TRBV28 and TRBJ2-2, with TRBD1 identical over 9 bases. This CDR3 is 15 amino acids long. Germline assignment: CDR1 MDHEN and CDR2 SYDVKM. Germline trimming cut 1 base from V and 8 bases from J; bases unmatched to any gene: 5. CDR3 protein: CASSLSGQGGGELFF. The CDR3 DNA reads TGTGCCAGCAGTTTATCGGGACAGGGTGGTGGGGAGCTGTTTTTT.

The chain has TRBV27 and TRBJ2-6; 8 bases are shared with TRBD1. This CDR3 has 17 residues. After removal of 3 bases from V and 0 bases from J, the junction contained 4 bases not matched to a gene. Germline V gene data show CDR1 as MNHEY and CDR2 as SMNVEV (reference sequence). The CDR3 bases are TGTGCCAGCAGTTTCGACAGGGGCCTCTCTGGGGCCAACGTCCTGACTTTC. It translates to CASSFDRGLSGANVLTF.

J is TRBJ2-7 and V is TRBV2; TRBD1 matches at 7 bases. With 7 bases clipped from V and 1 base from J, the junction kept 13 bases outside the gene matches. In germline, CDR1 is SNHLY, CDR2 FYNNEI. CDR3 length equals 16 residues. For the CDR3, the DNA is TGTGCCAGCACCCCAAGGGGGCAGTCCCTTTCCTACGAGCAGTACTTC. It specifies CASTPRGQSLSYEQYF.

The rearrangement joins TRBV27 to TRBJ2-2; 8 bases map to TRBD1. Per the germline V gene, CDR1 is MNHEY and CDR2 is SMNVEV (reference sequence). V lost 4 bases, J lost 6 bases, and 1 base stayed unmatched. The CDR3 contains 13 residues. For the CDR3, the DNA is TGTGCCAGCAGTTCGACAGGGGCCGGGGAGCTGTTTTTT. Its translation is CASSSTGAGELFF.